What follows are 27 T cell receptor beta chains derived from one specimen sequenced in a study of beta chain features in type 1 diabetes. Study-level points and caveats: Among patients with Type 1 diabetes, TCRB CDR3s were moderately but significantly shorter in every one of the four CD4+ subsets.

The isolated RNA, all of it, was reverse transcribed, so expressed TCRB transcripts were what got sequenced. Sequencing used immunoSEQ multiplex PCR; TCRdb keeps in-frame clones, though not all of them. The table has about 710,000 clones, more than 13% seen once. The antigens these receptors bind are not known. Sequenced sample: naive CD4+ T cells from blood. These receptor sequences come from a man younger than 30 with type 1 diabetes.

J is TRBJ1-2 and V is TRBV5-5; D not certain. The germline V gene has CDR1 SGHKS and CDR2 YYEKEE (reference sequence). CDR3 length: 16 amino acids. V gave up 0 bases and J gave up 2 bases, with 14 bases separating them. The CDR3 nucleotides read TGTGCCAGCAGCTTGGCAGGAGTTGGAGGGAACTATGGCTACACCTTC. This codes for CASSLAGVGGNYGYTF.

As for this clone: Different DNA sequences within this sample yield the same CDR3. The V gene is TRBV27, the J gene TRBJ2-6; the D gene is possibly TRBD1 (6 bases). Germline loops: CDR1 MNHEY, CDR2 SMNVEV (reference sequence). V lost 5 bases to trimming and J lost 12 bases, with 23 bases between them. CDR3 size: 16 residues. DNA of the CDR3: TGTGCCAGCAGTACCCCGCGTCGGGGTAGGGGGAGCGTCCTGACTTTC. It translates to CASSTPRRGRGSVLTF. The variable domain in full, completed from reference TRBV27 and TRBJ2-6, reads EAQVTQNPRYLITVTGKKLTVTCSQNMNHEYMSWYRQDPGLGLRQIYYSMNVEVTDKGDVPEGYKVSRKEKRNFPLILESPSPNQTSLYFCASSTPRRGRGSVLTFGAGSRLTVL.

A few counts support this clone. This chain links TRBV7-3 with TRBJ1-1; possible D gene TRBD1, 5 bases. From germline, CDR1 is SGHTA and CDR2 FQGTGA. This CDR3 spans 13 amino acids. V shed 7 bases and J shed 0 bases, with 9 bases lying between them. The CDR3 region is CASTGTVNTEAFF. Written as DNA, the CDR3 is TGTGCCAGCACCGGGACGGTGAACACTGAAGCTTTCTTT.

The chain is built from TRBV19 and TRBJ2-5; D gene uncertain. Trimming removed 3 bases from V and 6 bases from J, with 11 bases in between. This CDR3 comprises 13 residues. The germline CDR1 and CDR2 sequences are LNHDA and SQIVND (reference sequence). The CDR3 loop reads CASSIDREKTQYF. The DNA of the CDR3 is TGTGCCAGTAGTATTGACCGAGAAAAGACCCAGTACTTC.

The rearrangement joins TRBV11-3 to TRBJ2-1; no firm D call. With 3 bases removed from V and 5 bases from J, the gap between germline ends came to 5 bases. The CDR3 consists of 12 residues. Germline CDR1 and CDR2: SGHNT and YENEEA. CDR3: CASSFGHNEQFF. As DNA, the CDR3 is TGTGCCAGCAGCTTTGGGCACAATGAGCAGTTCTTC.

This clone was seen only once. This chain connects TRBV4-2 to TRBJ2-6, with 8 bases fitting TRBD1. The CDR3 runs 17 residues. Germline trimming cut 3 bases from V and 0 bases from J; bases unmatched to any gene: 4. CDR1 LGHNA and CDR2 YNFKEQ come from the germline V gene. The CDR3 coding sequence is TGTGCCAGCAGCCAGGACAGGGACCGCTCTGGGGCCAACGTCCTGACTTTC. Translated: CASSQDRDRSGANVLTF.

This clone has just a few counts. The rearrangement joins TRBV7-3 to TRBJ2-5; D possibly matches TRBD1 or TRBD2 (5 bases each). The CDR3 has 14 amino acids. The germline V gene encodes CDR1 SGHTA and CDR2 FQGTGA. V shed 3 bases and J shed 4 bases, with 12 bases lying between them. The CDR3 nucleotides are TGTGCCAGCAGCTTCCAGGGAAGCGGAGAGACCCAGTACTTC. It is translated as CASSFQGSGETQYF. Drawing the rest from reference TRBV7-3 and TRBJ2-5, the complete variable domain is GAGVSQTPSNKVTEKGKYVELRCDPISGHTALYWYRQSLGQGPEFLIYFQGTGAADDSGLPNDRFFAVRPEGSVSTLKIQRTERGDSAVYLCASSFQGSGETQYFGPGTRLLVL.

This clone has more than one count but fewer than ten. CDR3 sequence: CAWSGQVYYGYTF. The CDR3 DNA follows: TGTGCCTGGAGTGGGCAGGTGTACTATGGCTACACCTTC. This chain links TRBV30 with TRBJ1-2, with no clear D. Germline lookup yields CDR1 GTSNPN and CDR2 SVGIG (reference sequence). The CDR3 is made up of 13 amino acids. V was clipped by 1 base and J by 3 bases, with 9 bases between them. Full variable domain (rest looked up from reference TRBV30 and TRBJ1-2): SQTIHQWPATLVQPVGSPLSLECTVEGTSNPNLYWYRQAAGRGLQLLFYSVGIGQISSEVPQNLSASRPQDRQFILSSKKLLLSDSGFYLCAWSGQVYYGYTFGSGTRLTVV.

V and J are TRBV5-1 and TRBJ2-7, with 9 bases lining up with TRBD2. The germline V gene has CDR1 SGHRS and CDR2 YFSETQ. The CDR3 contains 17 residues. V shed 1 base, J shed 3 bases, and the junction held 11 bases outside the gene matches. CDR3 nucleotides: TGCGCCAGCAGCTTGAAAGGGAGCGGGAGGTTAGGCTACGAGCAGTACTTC. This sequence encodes CASSLKGSGRLGYEQYF.

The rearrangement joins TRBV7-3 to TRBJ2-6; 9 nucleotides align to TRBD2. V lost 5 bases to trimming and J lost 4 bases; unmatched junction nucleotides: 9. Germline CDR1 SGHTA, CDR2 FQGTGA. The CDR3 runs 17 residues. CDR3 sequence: CASSAGLASFGANVLTF. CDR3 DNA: TGTGCCAGCAGCGCGGGACTAGCTTCCTTCGGGGCCAACGTCCTGACTTTC.

CDR3 in DNA: TGTGCCAGCAGCTTATATGGACAGGGTCCCCAGTACTTC. Protein: CASSLYGQGPQYF. V is TRBV7-3 and J is TRBJ2-5; 8 bases are shared with TRBD1. Per germline, CDR1 SGHTA and CDR2 FQGTGA. The CDR3 has 13 amino acids. J gave up 9 bases and V 2 bases, and 5 bases lay outside the gene matches.

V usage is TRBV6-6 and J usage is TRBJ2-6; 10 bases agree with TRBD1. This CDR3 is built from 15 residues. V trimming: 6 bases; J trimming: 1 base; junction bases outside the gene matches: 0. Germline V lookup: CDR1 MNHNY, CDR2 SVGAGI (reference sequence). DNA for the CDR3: TGTGCCAGCAGGGGACAGGGGTCTGGGGCCAACGTCCTGACTTTC. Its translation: CASRGQGSGANVLTF.

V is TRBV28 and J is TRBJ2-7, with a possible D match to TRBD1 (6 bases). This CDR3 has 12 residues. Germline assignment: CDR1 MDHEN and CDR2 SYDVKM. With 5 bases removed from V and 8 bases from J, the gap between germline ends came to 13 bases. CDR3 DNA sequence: TGTGCCAGCAGTGCGTACAGGGACCAGCAGTACTTC. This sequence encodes CASSAYRDQQYF.

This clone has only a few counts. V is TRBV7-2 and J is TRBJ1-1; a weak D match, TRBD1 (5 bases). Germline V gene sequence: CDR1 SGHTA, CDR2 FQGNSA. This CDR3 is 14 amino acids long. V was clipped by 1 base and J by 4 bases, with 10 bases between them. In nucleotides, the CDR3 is TGTGCCAGCAGCTTAGAGTATCAGGGCACTGAAGCTTTCTTT. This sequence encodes CASSLEYQGTEAFF. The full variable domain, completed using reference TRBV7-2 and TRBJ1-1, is GAGVSQSPSNKVTEKGKDVELRCDPISGHTALYWYRQSLGQGLEFLIYFQGNSAPDKSGLPSDRFSAERTGGSVSTLTIQRTQQEDSAVYLCASSLEYQGTEAFFGQGTRLTVV.

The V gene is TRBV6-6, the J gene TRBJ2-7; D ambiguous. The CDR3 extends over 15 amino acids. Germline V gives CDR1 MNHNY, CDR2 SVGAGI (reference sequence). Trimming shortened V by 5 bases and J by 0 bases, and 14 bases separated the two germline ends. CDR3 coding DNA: TGTGCCAGCAGTCAGAGGCCCGACATCTCCTACGAGCAGTACTTC. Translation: CASSQRPDISYEQYF.

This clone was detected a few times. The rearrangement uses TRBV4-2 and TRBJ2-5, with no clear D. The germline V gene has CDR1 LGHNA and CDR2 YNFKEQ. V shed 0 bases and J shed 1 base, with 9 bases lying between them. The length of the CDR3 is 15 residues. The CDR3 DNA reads TGTGCCAGCAGCCAAGATCTTGCCCTCCAAGAGACCCAGTACTTC. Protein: CASSQDLALQETQYF.

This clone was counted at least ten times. CDR3 in amino acids: CASSQGRAEQFF. CDR3 sequence (DNA): TGTGCCAGCAGCCAAGGGAGGGCGGAGCAGTTCTTC. The genes are TRBV14 and TRBJ2-1; perhaps TRBD2 as D (6 bases). This CDR3 is built from 12 residues. V gave up 1 base and J gave up 10 bases, with 8 bases separating them. Per the germline V gene, CDR1 is SGHDN and CDR2 is FVKESK. The full variable domain, with the rest looked up from reference TRBV14 and TRBJ2-1, is EAGVTQFPSHSVIEKGQTVTLRCDPISGHDNLYWYRRVMGKEIKFLLHFVKESKQDESGMPNNRFLAERTGGTYSTLKVQPAELEDSGVYFCASSQGRAEQFFGPGTRLTVL.

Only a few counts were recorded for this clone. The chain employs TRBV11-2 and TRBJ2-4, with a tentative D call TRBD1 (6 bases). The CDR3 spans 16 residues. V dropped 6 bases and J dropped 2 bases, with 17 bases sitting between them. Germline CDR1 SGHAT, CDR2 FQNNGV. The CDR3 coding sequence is TGTGCCAGCAGAGAAGGGGGAATTGGAACCAAAAACATTCAGTACTTC. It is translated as CASREGGIGTKNIQYF.

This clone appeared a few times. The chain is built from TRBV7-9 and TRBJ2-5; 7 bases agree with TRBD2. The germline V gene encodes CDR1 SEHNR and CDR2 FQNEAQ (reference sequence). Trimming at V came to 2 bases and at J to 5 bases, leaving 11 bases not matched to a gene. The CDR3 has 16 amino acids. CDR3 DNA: TGTGCCAGCAGCTTACCCGCTGGCGGGAGCGGGGAGACCCAGTACTTC. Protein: CASSLPAGGSGETQYF. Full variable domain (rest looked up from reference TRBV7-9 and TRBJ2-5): DTGVSQNPRHKITKRGQNVTFRCDPISEHNRLYWYRQTLGQGPEFLTYFQNEAQLEKSRLLSDRFSAERPKGSFSTLEIQRTEQGDSAMYLCASSLPAGGSGETQYFGPGTRLLVL.

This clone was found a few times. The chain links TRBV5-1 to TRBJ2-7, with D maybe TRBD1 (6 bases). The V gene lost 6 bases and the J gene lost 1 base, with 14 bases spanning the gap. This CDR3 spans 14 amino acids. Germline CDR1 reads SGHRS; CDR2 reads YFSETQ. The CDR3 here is CASNQGGRSYEQYF. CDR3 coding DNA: TGCGCCAGCAATCAAGGGGGTCGGTCCTACGAGCAGTACTTC.

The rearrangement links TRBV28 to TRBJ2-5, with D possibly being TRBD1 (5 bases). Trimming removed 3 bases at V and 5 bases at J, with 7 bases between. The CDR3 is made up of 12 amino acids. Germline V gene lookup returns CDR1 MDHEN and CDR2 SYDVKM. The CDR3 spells CASSLGPETQYF. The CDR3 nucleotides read TGTGCCAGCAGTTTGGGGCCCGAGACCCAGTACTTC.

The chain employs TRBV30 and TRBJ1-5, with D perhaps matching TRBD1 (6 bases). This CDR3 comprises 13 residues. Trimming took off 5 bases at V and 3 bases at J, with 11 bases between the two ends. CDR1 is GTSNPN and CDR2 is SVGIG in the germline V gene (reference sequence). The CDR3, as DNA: TGTGCCTGGGCGGGACAAGCCAATCAGCCCCAGCATTTT. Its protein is CAWAGQANQPQHF.

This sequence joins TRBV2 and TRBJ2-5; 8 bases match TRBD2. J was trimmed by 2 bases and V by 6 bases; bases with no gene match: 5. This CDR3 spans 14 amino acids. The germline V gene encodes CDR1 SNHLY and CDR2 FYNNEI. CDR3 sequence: CASRAPSGQETQYF. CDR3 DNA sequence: TGTGCCAGCAGAGCCCCTAGCGGGCAAGAGACCCAGTACTTC.

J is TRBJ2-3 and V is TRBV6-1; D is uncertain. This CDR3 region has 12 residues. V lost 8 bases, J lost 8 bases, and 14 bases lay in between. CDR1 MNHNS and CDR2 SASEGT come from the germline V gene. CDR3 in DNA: TGTGCCAGCGGAGTGGGCTTCGGTACGCAGTATTTT. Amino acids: CASGVGFGTQYF.

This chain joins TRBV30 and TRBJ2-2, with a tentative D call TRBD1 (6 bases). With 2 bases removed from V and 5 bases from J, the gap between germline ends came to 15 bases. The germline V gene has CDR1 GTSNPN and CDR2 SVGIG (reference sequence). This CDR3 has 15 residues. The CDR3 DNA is TGTGCCTGGAGTTACCAGGGGAAGTCGACCGGGGAGCTGTTTTTT. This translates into CAWSYQGKSTGELFF.

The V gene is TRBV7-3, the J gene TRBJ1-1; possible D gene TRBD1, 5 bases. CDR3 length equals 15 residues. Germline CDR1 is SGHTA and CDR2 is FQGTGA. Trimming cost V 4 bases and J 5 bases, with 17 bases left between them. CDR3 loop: CASSSLPGRRTEAFF. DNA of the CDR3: TGTGCCAGCAGCTCCCTACCGGGACGGAGGACTGAAGCTTTCTTT. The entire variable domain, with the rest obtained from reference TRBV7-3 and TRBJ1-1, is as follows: GAGVSQTPSNKVTEKGKYVELRCDPISGHTALYWYRQSLGQGPEFLIYFQGTGAADDSGLPNDRFFAVRPEGSVSTLKIQRTERGDSAVYLCASSSLPGRRTEAFFGQGTRLTVV.

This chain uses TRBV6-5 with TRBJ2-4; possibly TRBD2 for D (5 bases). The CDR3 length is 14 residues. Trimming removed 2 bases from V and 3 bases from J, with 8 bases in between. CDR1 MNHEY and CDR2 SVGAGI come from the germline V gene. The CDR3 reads CASSYTGNKNIQYF. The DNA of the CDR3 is TGTGCCAGCAGTTACACCGGGAACAAAAACATTCAGTACTTC.